The TCR beta chain described here comes from a study of blood T cell repertoires in COVID-19. About the research overall: Samples came from the United States, Italy and Spain, spanning acute and convalescent COVID-19.

In the source study's methods: The assay estimated nucleated cells by amplifying reference gene primers. Data came from immunoSEQ multiplex PCR; TCRdb stores just in-frame clones and leaves some out. V and J calls and clone size are those listed in that table; D and trimming were worked out from the DNA. Counted here are about 120,000 clones, more than 75% occurring once; the ten biggest clones make up 25% to 35%. Per germline, CDR1 SGHRS and CDR2 YFSETQ. The CDR3 is made up of 17 amino acids. V shed 5 bases and J 3 bases; nucleotides not matched to a gene: 12. Sequenced input: peripheral blood. The J gene is TRBJ2-7, the V gene TRBV5-1; 12 bases are shared with TRBD2. This TCR came from a woman aged 70-85 years with acute or convalescent COVID-19. CDR3 nucleotides: TGCGCCAGCAGGGACGGGACTAGCGGGTTTCGTAGCTACGAGCAGTACTTC. It encodes CASRDGTSGFRSYEQYF.